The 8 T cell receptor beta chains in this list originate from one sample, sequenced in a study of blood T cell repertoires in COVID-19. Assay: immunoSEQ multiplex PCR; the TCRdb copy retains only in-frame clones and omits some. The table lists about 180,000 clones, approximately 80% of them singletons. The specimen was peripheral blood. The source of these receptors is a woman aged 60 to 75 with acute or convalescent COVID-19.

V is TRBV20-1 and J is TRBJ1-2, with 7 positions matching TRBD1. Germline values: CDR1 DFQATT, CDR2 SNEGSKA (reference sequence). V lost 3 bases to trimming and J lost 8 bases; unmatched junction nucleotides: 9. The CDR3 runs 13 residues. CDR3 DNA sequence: TGCAGTGCTAGTAGGGGGCGAGAGGGAGGCTACACCTTC. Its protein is CSASRGREGGYTF.

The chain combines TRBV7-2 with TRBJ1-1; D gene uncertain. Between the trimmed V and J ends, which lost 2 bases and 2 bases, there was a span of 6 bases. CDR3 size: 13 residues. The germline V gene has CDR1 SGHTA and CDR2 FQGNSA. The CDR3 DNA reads TGTGCCAGCAGCTTAATTAAAAACACTGAAGCTTTCTTT. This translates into CASSLIKNTEAFF.

Here the CDR3 reads CASSYSGGPSYEQYF. The DNA for the CDR3 is TGTGCCAGCAGCTATAGCGGGGGGCCCTCCTACGAGCAGTACTTC. This chain joins TRBV7-9 and TRBJ2-7, with 10 bases that match TRBD2. The V gene end was trimmed by 4 bases and the J gene end by 0 bases; junction bases not matched to a gene: 3. The CDR3 is 15 residues long. Germline-derived CDR1 and CDR2 are SEHNR and FQNEAQ (reference sequence). Full variable domain (remainder filled in from reference TRBV7-9 and TRBJ2-7): DTGVSQNPRHKITKRGQNVTFRCDPISEHNRLYWYRQTLGQGPEFLTYFQNEAQLEKSRLLSDRFSAERPKGSFSTLEIQRTEQGDSAMYLCASSYSGGPSYEQYFGPGTRLTVT.

CDR3 protein: CASRIQGEETQYF. The DNA for the CDR3 is TGTGCCAGCAGGATTCAGGGGGAAGAGACCCAGTACTTC. The chain joins TRBV11-2 to TRBJ2-5, with 7 positions matching TRBD1. There are 13 residues in the CDR3. The germline V gene has CDR1 SGHAT and CDR2 FQNNGV. Unmatched junction bases numbered 4, after V lost 6 bases and J lost 3 bases.

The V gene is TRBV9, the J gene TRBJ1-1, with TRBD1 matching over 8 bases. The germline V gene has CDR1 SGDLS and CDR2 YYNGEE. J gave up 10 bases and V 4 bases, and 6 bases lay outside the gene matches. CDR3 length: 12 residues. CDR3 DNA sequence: TGTGCCAGCAGCTCCAGACAGGGGCCAGCTTTCTTT. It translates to CASSSRQGPAFF.

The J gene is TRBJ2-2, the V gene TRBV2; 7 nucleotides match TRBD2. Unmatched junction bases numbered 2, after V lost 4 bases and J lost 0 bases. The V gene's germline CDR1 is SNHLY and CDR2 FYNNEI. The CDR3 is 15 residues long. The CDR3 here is CASSVRGANTGELFF. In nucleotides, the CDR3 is TGTGCCAGCAGTGTTCGGGGGGCGAACACCGGGGAGCTGTTTTTT.

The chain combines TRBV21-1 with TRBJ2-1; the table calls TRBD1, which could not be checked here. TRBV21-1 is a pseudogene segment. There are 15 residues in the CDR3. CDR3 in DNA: TGTGCCAGCAGCAAACTGTTGGCAGGGGCCGGTGAGCAGTTCTTC. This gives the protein CASSKLLAGAGEQFF.

The CDR3 region has the DNA TGTGCCAGCAGCTTACTGGGGACAACCTACGAGCAGTACTTC. Its translation: CASSLLGTTYEQYF. This chain uses TRBV7-2 with TRBJ2-7, with D maybe TRBD1 (6 bases). V was trimmed by 2 bases and J by 2 bases, leaving 10 bases between them. The germline gives CDR1 SGHTA, CDR2 FQGNSA. The CDR3 length is 14 residues.